Listed here is a single TCR beta chain. What it binds is unknown. The primer mix had 60 Vbeta and 13 Jbeta primers. Assay: immunoSEQ multiplex PCR; the TCRdb copy retains only in-frame clones and omits some. Of about 120,000 clones in the sample, 65% to 80% were seen once. This specimen comes from a study of cytomegalovirus exposure and HLA in healthy donors. The study's findings and limits: The presence/absence work took it that sequencing depth was about the same across donors.

Sample: PBMCs. The receptor's source is a middle-aged woman in good health and CMV-seropositive.

The CDR3 here is CASFPSGGAADTQYF. Here the CDR3 DNA reads TGTGCCAGCTTCCCCTCGGGGGGGGCAGCAGATACGCAGTATTTT. The chain links TRBV6-5 to TRBJ2-3; 8 bases line up with TRBD2. The CDR3 is made up of 15 amino acids. J was trimmed by 4 bases and V by 8 bases; bases with no gene match: 11. Germline lookup yields CDR1 MNHEY and CDR2 SVGAGI.